Following are 21 T cell receptor beta chains from one sample sequenced in a study of identical twins listed by TCRdb under 2016. To prepare the library, 5' RACE was applied. The reads were generated on an Illumina HiSeq 2000. In TCRdb, the public reads were trimmed at Q25 with fastp and aligned with MiXCR, with productive beta chains retained. One record per CDR3 amino acid sequence lists the most common genes and DNA. This sample has hundreds of thousands of distinct CDR3 sequences in its table, and approximately 9% of those were observed once. The ten largest make up about 0.98% of the sample. A further study also used this sample, focusing on yellow fever vaccine responses in identical twins.

Material for sequencing was PBMCs. Receptor source: a woman younger than 30 in good health.

This clonotype has only a few counts. The chain employs TRBV28 and TRBJ2-2, with D possibly matching TRBD2 (5 bases). Germline V lookup: CDR1 MDHEN, CDR2 SYDVKM. Trimming cost V 2 bases and J 10 bases, with 14 bases left between them. The CDR3 is 14 amino acids. The CDR3 sequence: CASSLLFPGEELFF. The CDR3 DNA reads as TGTGCCAGCAGTTTACTATTTCCCGGGGAGGAGCTGTTTTTT.

In its sample, this clonotype was seen many times. This chain connects TRBV3-1 to TRBJ1-4; tentatively, D is TRBD1 (5 bases). Per the germline V gene, CDR1 is LGHDT and CDR2 is YNNKEL (reference sequence). This CDR3 is built from 15 residues. The V end lost 6 bases, the J end lost 4 bases, and 15 bases lay between the germline ends. The CDR3 DNA follows: TGTGCCAGCAGACCCGGGGGGGTGAATAATGAAAAACTGTTTTTT. Translating gives CASRPGGVNNEKLFF.

The V and J genes are TRBV11-2 and TRBJ2-4, with 12 bases matching TRBD1. Germline values: CDR1 SGHAT, CDR2 FQNNGV. With 5 bases clipped from V and 7 bases from J, the junction kept 6 bases outside the gene matches. CDR3 length: 15 residues. CDR3 sequence reads: CASSPGQGAFNIQYF. The CDR3 nucleotides read TGTGCCAGCAGCCCGGGACAGGGGGCGTTTAACATTCAGTACTTC.

The chain uses TRBV2 and TRBJ2-1, with 8 bases matching TRBD1. The CDR3 has 13 amino acids. V lost 6 bases, J lost 6 bases, and 4 bases stayed unmatched. Germline V CDR1 and CDR2: SNHLY, FYNNEI. As DNA, the CDR3 is TGTGCCAGCAGGGACAGGGCAAGCAATGAGCAGTTCTTC. Its translation: CASRDRASNEQFF.

This clonotype was observed a few times. The CDR3 is CASSLISVPDEQYF. The CDR3 bases are TGTGCCAGCAGCTTGATTTCAGTGCCCGACGAGCAGTACTTC. The gene calls are TRBV5-4 and TRBJ2-7; D is undetermined. CDR3 length: 14 residues. V lost 1 base and J lost 5, with 13 bases in between. The germline CDR1 and CDR2 sequences are SGHNT and YYREEE (reference sequence).

In this sample, this clonotype turned up a few times. V usage is TRBV6-5 and J usage is TRBJ2-2, with D hard to call. Germline CDR1 MNHEY, CDR2 SVGAGI. The V end was cut by 3 bases, the J end by 6 bases, with 8 bases between. CDR3 length equals 13 residues. The CDR3 region is CASSYYHAGELFF. The CDR3 DNA follows: TGTGCCAGCAGTTATTATCACGCCGGGGAGCTGTTTTTT.

This clonotype was counted between two and nine times. This chain connects TRBV5-1 to TRBJ2-3; TRBD1 matches at 7 bases. Germline assignment: CDR1 SGHRS and CDR2 YFSETQ. The CDR3 is 16 amino acids. V was clipped by 5 bases and J by 2 bases; unmatched bases: 11. CDR3 sequence reads: CASRQGTDVTTDTQYF. The CDR3 nucleotides are TGCGCCAGCAGACAAGGGACAGACGTCACCACAGATACGCAGTATTTT. Drawing the rest from reference TRBV5-1 and TRBJ2-3, the complete variable domain is KAGVTQTPRYLIKTRGQQVTLSCSPISGHRSVSWYQQTPGQGLQFLFEYFSETQRNKGNFPGRFSGRQFSNSRSEMNVSTLELGDSALYLCASRQGTDVTTDTQYFGPGTRLTVL.

CDR3: CASSRGQGRAKNIQYF. CDR3 in DNA: TGTGCCAGCAGCCGGGGACAGGGAAGGGCCAAAAACATTCAGTACTTC. The chain recombines TRBV7-9 with TRBJ2-4, with TRBD1 identical over 9 bases. Losses at the gene ends were 5 bases for V and 1 base for J; bases not matched to a gene: 6. The CDR3 is 16 residues long. Germline V CDR1 and CDR2: SEHNR, FQNEAQ (reference sequence).

The V call is TRBV27, the J call TRBJ2-7, with TRBD1 matching 8 bases. This CDR3 is 15 amino acids long. Germline V gives CDR1 MNHEY, CDR2 SMNVEV (reference sequence). V lost 1 base to trimming and J lost 1 base; unmatched junction nucleotides: 3. The CDR3 here is CASSLYRGASYEQYF. CDR3 in DNA: TGTGCCAGCAGTTTATACAGGGGGGCTTCCTACGAGCAGTACTTC.

This clonotype was observed at least ten times. The rearrangement joins TRBV7-9 to TRBJ2-1; possible D gene TRBD2, 6 bases. Germline-derived CDR1 and CDR2 are SEHNR and FQNEAQ (reference sequence). This CDR3 is built from 15 residues. V lost 5 bases and J 6 bases, leaving 17 bases between the germline ends. Here the CDR3 DNA reads TGTGCCAGCAGCCCCACTAGCCTCACAACCAATGAGCAGTTCTTC. The encoded protein is CASSPTSLTTNEQFF.

The chain couples TRBV27 to TRBJ1-1; D possibly corresponds to TRBD1 (6 bases). The V and J ends lost 6 bases and 3 bases respectively, with 14 bases between them. The V gene's germline CDR1 is MNHEY and CDR2 SMNVEV (reference sequence). The CDR3 has 14 amino acids. CDR3 DNA: TGTGCCAGCAGGCCTAACCAGGGGCACACTGAAGCTTTCTTT. Amino acids: CASRPNQGHTEAFF.

This clonotype was seen a few times. The V call is TRBV19, the J call TRBJ2-2; the D gene is possibly TRBD2 (7 bases). CDR3 length: 17 amino acids. With 4 bases removed from V and 6 bases from J, the gap between germline ends came to 21 bases. Germline V gene sequence: CDR1 LNHDA, CDR2 SQIVND (reference sequence). CDR3 coding DNA: TGTGCCAGTAGTAGTTCTCGCGGGGGCCCCAGACCCGGGGAGCTGTTTTTT. Translated: CASSSSRGGPRPGELFF.

There are a few counts of this clonotype. The genes are TRBV7-2 and TRBJ1-6, with D possibly TRBD1 on 6 matching bases. The CDR3 has 16 residues. Looked up from germline, CDR1 is SGHTA and CDR2 is FQGNSA. V lost 2 bases to trimming and J lost 9 bases, with 17 bases between them. CDR3 in amino acids: CASSLNRAGASSPLHF. Here the CDR3 DNA reads TGTGCCAGCAGCTTAAATCGGGCAGGGGCTAGTTCACCCCTCCACTTT.

The chain is built from TRBV5-4 and TRBJ2-7; D is ambiguous. CDR1 is SGHNT, CDR2 YYREEE, per germline (reference sequence). Trimming left V 4 bases short and J 3 bases short, with 17 bases between. The CDR3 extends over 15 amino acids. CDR3 protein: CASSPWGLELYEQYF. Here the CDR3 DNA reads TGTGCCAGCAGCCCCTGGGGTCTAGAGCTCTACGAGCAGTACTTC.

The CDR3: CASSLWQPNQPQHF. The CDR3, as DNA: TGTGCCAGCAGTTTATGGCAGCCCAATCAGCCCCAGCATTTT. V is TRBV28 and J is TRBJ1-5, with D unclear. The ends were cut back, 0 bases at V and 3 bases at J, with 6 bases in the middle. Germline-derived CDR1 and CDR2 are MDHEN and SYDVKM. The CDR3 runs to 14 residues.

This clonotype showed up many times. This chain links TRBV10-2 with TRBJ2-2, with 8 bases matching TRBD1. The CDR3 has 14 amino acids. V shed 4 bases and J 2 bases; nucleotides not matched to a gene: 0. The V gene's germline CDR1 is WSHSY and CDR2 SAAADI. The CDR3 coding sequence is TGCGCCAGCAGTGCAGGGGGCAACACCGGGGAGCTGTTTTTT. It codes for CASSAGGNTGELFF.

V and J are TRBV6-1 and TRBJ2-2, with a tentative D call TRBD1 (5 bases). Per germline, CDR1 MNHNS and CDR2 SASEGT. This CDR3 contains 14 residues. The ends were cut back, 7 bases at V and 5 bases at J, with 14 bases in the middle. CDR3 DNA sequence: TGTGCCAGCACCGACTCAAGACAGACCGGGGAGCTGTTTTTT. Protein: CASTDSRQTGELFF.

The gene calls are TRBV6-5 and TRBJ2-1; no clear D gene. Per the germline V gene, CDR1 is MNHEY and CDR2 is SVGAGI. CDR3 length: 11 amino acids. Trimming cost V 8 bases and J 5 bases, with 7 bases left between them. CDR3 in DNA: TGTGCCAGCTGGTCCCACAATGAGCAGTTCTTC. Its protein product is CASWSHNEQFF.

This clonotype was observed many times. The V gene is TRBV4-1, the J gene TRBJ2-1; D possibly corresponds to TRBD2 (5 bases). The germline V and J ends were trimmed by 7 bases and 1 base, with 11 bases remaining between them. In germline, CDR1 is MGHRA, CDR2 YSYEKL. The CDR3 runs to 14 residues. The CDR3 region has the DNA TGCGCCAGCAACTCACGGGATTCCTACAATGAGCAGTTCTTC. It translates to CASNSRDSYNEQFF.

This clonotype was detected only a few times. This chain joins TRBV5-1 and TRBJ1-4, with 7 nucleotides matching TRBD1. The CDR3 is 16 amino acids. The V gene's germline CDR1 is SGHRS and CDR2 YFSETQ. J was trimmed by 6 bases and V by 0 bases; bases with no gene match: 8. The CDR3 DNA follows: TGCGCCAGCAGCTTGGGCCAATACAGGGGTGATGAAAAACTGTTTTTT. Translated: CASSLGQYRGDEKLFF.

There are a few counts of this clonotype. The chain recombines TRBV20-1 with TRBJ2-1, with D perhaps TRBD1 or TRBD2 (5 bases each). The CDR3 spans 16 residues. Germline V gene lookup returns CDR1 DFQATT and CDR2 SNEGSKA (reference sequence). V lost 2 bases and J lost 4, with 18 bases in between. CDR3 region: CSARTLSGANYNEQFF. The CDR3 region has the DNA TGCAGTGCTAGAACCCTGTCCGGGGCAAATTACAATGAGCAGTTCTTC.